A selection of T cell receptor beta chains follows, all from one sample in a study of shared clonotypes between healthy human individuals. TCRdb keeps only in-frame clones here, not all; method: immunoSEQ multiplex PCR. The sample lists around 2.1 million clones; roughly 91% were seen once. Sequenced sample: naive CD8+ T cells from PBMCs. These receptor sequences come from a man between 18 and 35 years old in good health. Some clones in this sample may be carry-over from other donors' samples. CDR3s include the opening cysteine and the closing phenylalanine or tryptophan.

TRBJ2-7 | TRBV9 | CASSVEKGFGYEQYF
TRBJ2-7 | TRBV7-6 | CASSYSTGPYEQYF
TRBJ2-1 | TRBV7-8 | CASSPGLASLLEQFF
TRBJ1-1 | TRBV4-3 | CASSQGSGATSFMKAFF
TRBJ2-1 | TRBV29-1 | CSAVPTSGRVYEQFF
TRBJ2-5 | TRBV7-9 | CASSNPTSKNQETQYF
TRBJ1-5 | TRBV2 | CASSDGRANQPQHF
TRBJ2-2 | TRBV19 | CASSITQGARTGELFF
TRBJ2-7 | TRBV7-8 | CASSFIRGMDEQYF
TRBJ2-2 | TRBV28 | CASRPTGTGGELFF
TRBJ2-1 | TRBV29-1 | CSARANEQFF
TRBJ2-1 | TRBV4-1 | CASSPTPGLANEQFF
TRBJ1-1 | TRBV28 | CASSLRAGKTEAFF
TRBJ2-4 | TRBV28 | CASSSFSGRPIGAKNIQYF
TRBJ2-1 | TRBV27 | CASSARTGREQFF
TRBJ2-1 | TRBV7-9 | CASSTGAYNEQFF
TRBJ2-2 | TRBV28 | CASRRPGGQGETGELFF
TRBJ2-5 | TRBV6-5 | CASQNRTRQTQYF
TRBJ1-2 | TRBV7-9 | CASSSRESSPYGYTF
TRBJ1-4 | TRBV27 | CASSLGGKLFF
TRBJ2-2 | TRBV5-8 | CASSLWGANTGELFF
TRBJ2-3 | TRBV7-3 | CASSSSGVPTDTQYF
TRBJ2-1 | TRBV27 | CASSRTSGLFDEQFF
TRBJ2-2 | TRBV5-6 | CASSLRGANTGELFF
TRBJ2-7 | TRBV9 | CASSRRQIMGDPGNEQYF
TRBJ2-2 | TRBV7-2 | CASSSRDRGPNTGELFF
TRBJ1-2 | TRBV5-1 | CASSFSRGPTPNYGYTF
TRBJ2-3 | TRBV7-3 | CASSFGGTSTDTQYF
TRBJ2-7 | TRBV27 | CASSLGPHSEQYF
TRBJ1-4 | TRBV5-1 | CASRDGPRHEKLFF
TRBJ2-3 | TRBV9 | CASSTQPVGGLITDTQYF
TRBJ2-1 | TRBV6-4 | CASRAGASRYNEQFF
TRBJ1-3 | TRBV5-6 | CASSLVGSGNTIYF